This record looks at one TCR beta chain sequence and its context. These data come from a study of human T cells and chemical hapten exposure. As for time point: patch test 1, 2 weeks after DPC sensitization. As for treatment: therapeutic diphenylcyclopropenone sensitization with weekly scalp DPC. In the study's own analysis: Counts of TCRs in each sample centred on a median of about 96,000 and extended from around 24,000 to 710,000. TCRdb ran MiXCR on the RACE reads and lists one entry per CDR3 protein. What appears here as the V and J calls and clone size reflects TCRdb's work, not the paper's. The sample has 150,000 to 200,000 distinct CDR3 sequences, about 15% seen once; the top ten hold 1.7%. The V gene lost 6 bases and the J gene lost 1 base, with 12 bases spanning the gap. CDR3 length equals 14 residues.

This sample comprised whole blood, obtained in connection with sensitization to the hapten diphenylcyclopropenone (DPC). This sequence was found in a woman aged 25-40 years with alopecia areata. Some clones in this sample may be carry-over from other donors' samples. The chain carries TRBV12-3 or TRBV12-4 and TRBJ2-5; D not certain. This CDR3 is CASSLTELQETQYF. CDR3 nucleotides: TGTGCCAGCAGCCTTACAGAACTCCAAGAGACCCAGTACTTC.